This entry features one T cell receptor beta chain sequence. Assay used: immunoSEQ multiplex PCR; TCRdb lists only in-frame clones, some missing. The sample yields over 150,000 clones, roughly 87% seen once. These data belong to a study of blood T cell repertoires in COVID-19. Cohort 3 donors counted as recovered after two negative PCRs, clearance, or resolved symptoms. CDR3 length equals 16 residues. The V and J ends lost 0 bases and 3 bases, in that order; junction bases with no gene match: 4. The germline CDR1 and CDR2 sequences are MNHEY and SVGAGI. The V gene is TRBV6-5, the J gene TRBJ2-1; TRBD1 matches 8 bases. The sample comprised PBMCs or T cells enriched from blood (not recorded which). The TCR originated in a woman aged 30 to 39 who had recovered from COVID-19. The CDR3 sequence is CASSYSKTGDYNEQFF. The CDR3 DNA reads TGTGCCAGCAGTTACTCGAAGACAGGGGACTACAATGAGCAGTTCTTC.